These T cell receptor beta chains were read from a single sample in a study of Ad26.COV2.S vaccination and SARS-CoV-2 variants. Sequenced by immunoSEQ multiplex PCR; TCRdb stores in-frame clones only, minus some. The sample shows 510,000 or so clones, about 83% of them seen only once. The source material was peripheral blood, sampled in a trial of Ad26.COV2.S vaccine versus placebo. These receptors all stem from a person aged 18-60 years who received the Ad26.COV2.S COVID-19 vaccine or a placebo. Each CDR3 is given with its conserved first and last residue. Fields, in order: D gene, V gene, J gene, clone size, CDR3 protein, CDR3 DNA. A D gene is named only where the DNA matches it firmly. Size tells how often a clone was seen (once, few, many) or the class of an expanded clone, and some rows leave it out.

>NA|TRBV19|TRBJ2-2|NA
CASSTRQSNTGELFF
TGTGCCAGTAGTACCAGACAGAGCAACACCGGGGAGCTGTTTTTT
>TRBD1|TRBV29-1|TRBJ2-7|NA
CSGSPGTGLGEQYF
TGCAGCGGGAGTCCCGGGACAGGGTTGGGGGAGCAGTACTTC
>NA|TRBV7-9|TRBJ2-3|NA
CASSPGKGTDTQYF
TGTGCCAGCAGCCCCGGTAAGGGGACAGATACGCAGTATTTT
>NA|TRBV7-2|TRBJ1-6|many
CASSQAGGNSPLHF
TGTGCCAGCAGCCAAGCGGGGGGGAATTCACCCCTCCACTTT
>NA|TRBV7-8|TRBJ1-4|NA
CASSFRQVNEKLFF
TGTGCCAGCAGCTTTCGACAGGTTAATGAAAAACTGTTTTTT
>NA|TRBV7-2|TRBJ2-7|NA
CASSSRGDLRYEQYF
TGTGCCAGCAGCTCAAGGGGGGATTTAAGGTACGAGCAGTACTTC
>TRBD1|TRBV5-1|TRBJ1-1|NA
CASSLTGGDTEAFF
TGCGCCAGCAGCTTGACAGGGGGCGACACTGAAGCTTTCTTT
>TRBD2|TRBV19|TRBJ2-1|NA
CASSIPLAGADEQFF
TGTGCCAGTAGTATCCCCCTAGCGGGAGCGGATGAGCAGTTCTTC
>NA|TRBV27|TRBJ2-5|NA
CASSETGFQETQYF
TGTGCCAGCAGCGAGACGGGATTCCAAGAGACCCAGTACTTC
>TRBD2|TRBV12-3/TRBV12-4|TRBJ2-5|NA
CASRLSGGETQYF
TGTGCCAGCAGGCTAAGCGGGGGTGAGACCCAGTACTTC
>TRBD1|TRBV7-8|TRBJ1-3|NA
CASRATGTGGYGNTIYF
TGTGCCAGCAGAGCAACCGGGACAGGGGGCTATGGAAACACCATATATTTT
>NA|TRBV9|TRBJ1-1|once
CASSWGGEGTEAFF
TGTGCCAGCAGCTGGGGGGGCGAAGGCACTGAAGCTTTCTTT
>TRBD1|TRBV18|TRBJ2-5|NA
CASSTNPGTGGKTQYF
TGTGCCAGCTCCACGAACCCGGGGACAGGGGGCAAGACCCAGTACTTC
>NA|TRBV6-1|TRBJ1-6|NA
CASSEGVLNSPLHF
TGTGCCAGCAGTGAAGGGGTCCTCAATTCACCCCTCCACTTT
>NA|TRBV5-5|TRBJ1-5|NA
CASSTTGRSNQPQHF
TGTGCCAGCAGCACTACAGGGCGTAGCAATCAGCCCCAGCATTTT
>TRBD1|TRBV5-4|TRBJ2-1|NA
CASSRTGTGYEQFF
TGTGCCAGCAGTCGGACCGGGACAGGGTATGAGCAGTTCTTC
>NA|TRBV6-5|TRBJ2-2|NA
CASSLGITGELFF
TGTGCCAGCAGCCTAGGCATCACCGGGGAGCTGTTTTTT
>TRBD2|TRBV10-3|TRBJ2-3|once
CAISPAIAGVKDTQYF
TGTGCCATCAGCCCCGCTATAGCGGGAGTAAAAGATACGCAGTATTTT
>TRBD2|TRBV11-2|TRBJ2-1|NA
CASSRTSGRDGNEQFF
TGTGCCAGCAGCCGGACTAGCGGGAGGGACGGGAATGAGCAGTTCTTC
>NA|TRBV10-3|TRBJ1-3|NA
CAISEFSGLPINSGNTIYF
TGTGCCATCAGTGAATTTTCAGGGCTCCCAATAAACTCTGGAAACACCATATATTTT
>NA|TRBV7-9|TRBJ1-1|few
CATQVGGQAFF
TGTGCCACCCAGGTGGGGGGCCAGGCTTTCTTT
>TRBD2|TRBV30|TRBJ2-5|NA
CAWSGGAGGRETQYF
TGTGCCTGGAGTGGTGGGGCGGGCGGGAGGGAGACCCAGTACTTC
>TRBD1|TRBV28|TRBJ1-1|NA
CASRRRGLGIIGSEAFF
TGTGCCAGCAGGAGAAGGGGGCTGGGGATTATTGGGTCTGAAGCTTTCTTT
>NA|TRBV10-3|TRBJ2-2|NA
CAIRSTRTNTGELFF
TGTGCCATCAGGTCAACAAGAACGAACACCGGGGAGCTGTTTTTT
>NA|TRBV7-2|TRBJ2-5|NA
CASSLPKWETQYF
TGTGCCAGCAGCTTACCCAAATGGGAGACCCAGTACTTC
>NA|TRBV6-2/TRBV6-3|TRBJ2-5|NA
CASSDWETQYF
TGTGCCAGCAGTGATTGGGAGACCCAGTACTTC
>NA|TRBV7-9|TRBJ1-4|NA
CASSGATNEKLFF
TGTGCCAGCTCAGGGGCAACTAATGAAAAACTGTTTTTT
>NA|TRBV4-1|TRBJ2-7|once
CASSDTIQPHYEQYF
TGCGCCAGCAGCGACACGATTCAACCCCACTACGAGCAGTACTTC